The sequence of this T cell receptor beta chain was determined in a study of early T cells in non-severe SARS-CoV-2 infection. This clonotype was counted ten times or more. In the library, individual cDNA molecules carried attached unique molecular identifiers. Via MiXCR, TCRdb re-called the 5' RACE reads, giving one row per CDR3 protein. This sample has fewer than 80,000 distinct CDR3 sequences, with under 15% found just once. Sequencing used whole blood. This receptor was obtained from an adult who was a healthcare worker with PCR-confirmed SARS-CoV-2 infection or an uninfected control (not recorded which).

CDR3 protein: CASSPAGGQETQYF. The CDR3 bases are TGTGCCAGCAGCCCAGCGGGGGGTCAAGAGACCCAGTACTTC. V gene TRBV11-2 combines with J gene TRBJ2-5; TRBD2 matches 9 bases. J lost 2 bases, V lost 5 bases, and 3 bases had no gene match. The CDR3 is 14 amino acids. The germline V gene encodes CDR1 SGHAT and CDR2 FQNNGV. Full variable domain (remainder filled in from reference TRBV11-2 and TRBJ2-5): EAGVAQSPRYKIIEKRQSVAFWCNPISGHATLYWYQQILGQGPKLLIQFQNNGVVDDSQLPKDRFSAERLKGVDSTLKIQPAKLEDSAVYLCASSPAGGQETQYFGPGTRLLVL.